Listed below are T cell receptor beta chains from one sample, sequenced in a study of CD8 T cells in Susac syndrome. TCRdb re-called the immunoSEQ multiplex PCR reads with MiXCR, one entry per CDR3 protein. The sample lists some 300,000 distinct CDR3 sequences, over 75% occurring once. The sequenced sample was CD8+ T cells from PBMCs. These receptors originate from a human donor with multiple sclerosis. CDR3s include the opening cysteine and the closing phenylalanine or tryptophan. A D gene is named only where the DNA matches it firmly. Clone size is stated in some rows and not others, as once, few, many or a class when expanded.

NA	TRBJ1-1	TRBV5-1	NA	CASSGGANTEAFF	TGCGCCAGCAGCGGCGGGGCAAACACTGAAGCTTTCTTT
NA	TRBJ1-4	TRBV7-3	NA	CASSLNRAGKLFF	TGTGCCAGCAGCTTAAACAGGGCTGGAAAACTGTTTTTT
NA	TRBJ1-1	TRBV5-8	NA	CASSPERESGGTEAFF	TGTGCCAGCAGCCCAGAGCGGGAGTCCGGGGGCACTGAAGCTTTCTTT
NA	TRBJ2-1	TRBV9	NA	CASSPLGSRTHNEQFF	TGTGCCAGCAGCCCTCTAGGGTCTAGAACCCACAATGAGCAGTTCTTC
NA	TRBJ2-3	TRBV30	NA	CAWTRGTASTDTQYF	TGTGCCTGGACCAGAGGTACGGCTAGCACAGATACGCAGTATTTT
TRBD2	TRBJ2-5	TRBV6-2/TRBV6-3	NA	CASRLAGEKETQYF	TGTGCCAGCAGACTAGCGGGAGAGAAAGAGACCCAGTACTTC
NA	TRBJ2-4	TRBV29-1	NA	CSVYTGTTFLQYF	TGCAGCGTTTATACCGGGACAACTTTCCTTCAGTACTTC
NA	TRBJ2-1	TRBV6-2/TRBV6-3	once	CASSLGLPNEQFF	TGTGCCAGCAGTTTGGGCTTACCTAATGAGCAGTTCTTC
NA	TRBJ2-2	TRBV6-4	NA	CASSDSNGGELFF	TGTGCCAGCAGTGACTCGAATGGCGGGGAGCTGTTTTTT
TRBD2	TRBJ2-7	TRBV29-1	NA	CSLVAGDGEQYF	TGCAGCCTCGTAGCGGGAGACGGTGAGCAGTACTTC
NA	TRBJ1-2	TRBV12-2	NA	CASRHTGAYGYTF	TGTGCAAGTCGCCATACGGGGGCCTATGGCTACACCTTC
NA	TRBJ2-1	TRBV11-2	NA	CASSTIGRSTPFF	TGTGCCAGCAGCACAATCGGCAGGTCAACCCCGTTCTTC
TRBD1	TRBJ2-7	TRBV4-2	NA	CASSSLTGTYEQYF	TGTGCCAGCAGTTCCTTGACAGGGACCTACGAGCAGTACTTC
NA	TRBJ2-2	TRBV12-3/TRBV12-4	once	CASSLRDHGTGELFF	TGTGCCAGCAGTCTCCGGGACCACGGGACCGGGGAGCTGTTTTTT
TRBD2	TRBJ2-5	TRBV7-2	NA	CASSPKLAAYQETQYF	TGTGCCAGCAGCCCAAAACTAGCGGCCTACCAAGAGACCCAGTACTTC
NA	TRBJ2-2	TRBV9	few	CASSGPRRITGELFF	TGTGCCAGCAGCGGCCCTCGGAGGATCACCGGGGAGCTGTTTTTT
NA	TRBJ2-5	TRBV28	NA	CASSTPTVGGQQETQYF	TGTGCCAGCAGCACCCCTACGGTAGGGGGTCAACAAGAGACCCAGTACTTC
NA	TRBJ2-7	TRBV6-2/TRBV6-3	NA	CASSYGPAVYEQYF	TGTGCCAGCAGTTATGGTCCAGCGGTCTACGAGCAGTACTTC
TRBD2	TRBJ2-1	TRBV20-1	NA	CSISSGGYNEQFF	TGCAGCATATCTAGCGGGGGTTACAATGAGCAGTTCTTC
TRBD2	TRBJ2-1	TRBV28	few	CASSLLGGSPPYNEQFF	TGTGCCAGCAGTTTATTGGGCGGGAGTCCCCCCTACAATGAGCAGTTCTTC
TRBD2	TRBJ2-7	TRBV27	NA	CASSESQGTSSPHEQYF	TGTGCCAGCAGTGAATCACAGGGGACTAGCAGCCCCCACGAGCAGTACTTC
TRBD1	TRBJ1-1	TRBV28	NA	CASSNVRPSGTGEVRNTEAFF	TGTGCCAGCAGCAACGTCCGACCCTCGGGGACAGGGGAAGTAAGGAACACTGAAGCTTTCTTT
TRBD2	TRBJ2-7	TRBV7-3	NA	CASSSGLGRDEQYF	TGTGCCAGCAGCTCCGGACTAGGCCGCGACGAGCAGTACTTC
NA	TRBJ1-3	TRBV11-2	NA	CASSLEGLTLTGNTIYF	TGTGCCAGCAGCTTAGAGGGGCTCACCTTAACTGGAAACACCATATATTTT
NA	TRBJ1-1	TRBV28	many	CASSLGQNTEAFF	TGTGCCAGCAGTCTAGGACAGAACACTGAAGCTTTCTTT
NA	TRBJ1-2	TRBV25-1	NA	CASALGYGYTF	TGTGCCAGCGCACTGGGTTATGGCTACACCTTC
NA	TRBJ2-1	TRBV11-2	NA	CASSLNTGLPADEQFF	TGTGCCAGCAGCCTAAACACAGGCCTCCCGGCGGATGAGCAGTTCTTC
NA	TRBJ2-7	TRBV5-6	once	CASSWGNTGRYEQYF	TGTGCCAGCAGTTGGGGGAACACTGGGCGCTACGAGCAGTACTTC